These 5 T cell receptor beta chains share one sample of origin, sequenced in a study of cytomegalovirus exposure and HLA in healthy donors. The PCR employed 60 Vbeta primers together with 13 Jbeta primers. The assay was immunoSEQ multiplex PCR, and TCRdb's table has in-frame clones only and misses some. The sample consists of about 210,000 clones, about nine tenths of them appearing once. Sequenced input: PBMCs. The receptors shown here come from a boy younger than 10 in good health and CMV-seronegative.

This clone was seen a few times. A read error may account for a junction end that differs from germline. The chain couples TRBV5-4 to TRBJ2-7, with D maybe TRBD1 (6 bases). Germline V lookup: CDR1 SGHNT, CDR2 YYREEE (reference sequence). This CDR3 has 13 amino acids. The CDR3: CASSQEGVLEQYF. The CDR3 nucleotides are TGCGCCAGCAGCCAAGAGGGGGTCCTCGAGCAGTACTTC.

The V and J genes are TRBV28 and TRBJ2-1, with D uncertain. V lost 6 bases, J lost 6 bases, and 9 bases lay in between. Germline loops: CDR1 MDHEN, CDR2 SYDVKM. The CDR3 is 12 residues long. The CDR3 is CASSSPSNEQFF. The DNA of the CDR3 is TGTGCCAGCAGCTCTCCCTCCAATGAGCAGTTCTTC.

The rearrangement joins TRBV5-1 to TRBJ2-1, with 10 bases identical to TRBD2. Looked up from germline, CDR1 is SGHRS and CDR2 is YFSETQ. The ends lost 5 bases at V and 4 bases at J; junction bases unmatched: 6. This CDR3 is built from 15 residues. The CDR3 DNA follows: TGCGCCAGCAGTTTGATTAGCGGGGGGTACAATGAGCAGTTCTTC. It encodes CASSLISGGYNEQFF.

The chain recombines TRBV27 with TRBJ1-3; 7 nucleotides match TRBD1. This CDR3 spans 14 amino acids. CDR1 is MNHEY and CDR2 is SMNVEV in the germline V gene (reference sequence). V was pared by 6 bases and J by 3 bases, with 5 bases of the junction left unmatched. The CDR3 loop reads CASSPGTVGNTIYF. The CDR3 DNA reads TGTGCCAGCAGCCCCGGGACAGTTGGAAACACCATATATTTT.

The chain recombines TRBV5-1 with TRBJ2-2, with a weak D call TRBD1 (5 bases). Per the germline V gene, CDR1 is SGHRS and CDR2 is YFSETQ. This CDR3 comprises 15 residues. Trimming removed 4 bases from V and 0 bases from J, with 10 bases in between. Here the CDR3 reads CASSIDSTNTGELFF. In nucleotides, the CDR3 is TGCGCCAGCAGCATCGACAGCACGAACACCGGGGAGCTGTTTTTT.